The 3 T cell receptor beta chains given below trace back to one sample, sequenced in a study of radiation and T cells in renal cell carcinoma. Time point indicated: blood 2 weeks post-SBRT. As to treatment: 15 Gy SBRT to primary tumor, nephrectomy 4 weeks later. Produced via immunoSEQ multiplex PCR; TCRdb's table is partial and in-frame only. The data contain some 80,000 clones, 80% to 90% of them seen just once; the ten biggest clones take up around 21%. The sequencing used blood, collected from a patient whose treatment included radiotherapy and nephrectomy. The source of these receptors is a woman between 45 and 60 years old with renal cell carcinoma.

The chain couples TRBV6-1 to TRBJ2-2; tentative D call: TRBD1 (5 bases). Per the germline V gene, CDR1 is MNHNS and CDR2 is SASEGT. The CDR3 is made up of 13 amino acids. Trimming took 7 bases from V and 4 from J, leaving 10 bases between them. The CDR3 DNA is TGTGCCAGCACTAAAGGGGCCACCGGGGAGCTGTTTTTT. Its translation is CASTKGATGELFF.

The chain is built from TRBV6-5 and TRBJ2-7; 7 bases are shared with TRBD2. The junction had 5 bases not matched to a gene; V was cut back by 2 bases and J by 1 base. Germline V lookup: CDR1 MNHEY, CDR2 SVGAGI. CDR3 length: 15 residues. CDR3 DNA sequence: TGTGCCAGCAGTTACGAAAGCGGGACTTCCTACGAGCAGTACTTC. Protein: CASSYESGTSYEQYF.

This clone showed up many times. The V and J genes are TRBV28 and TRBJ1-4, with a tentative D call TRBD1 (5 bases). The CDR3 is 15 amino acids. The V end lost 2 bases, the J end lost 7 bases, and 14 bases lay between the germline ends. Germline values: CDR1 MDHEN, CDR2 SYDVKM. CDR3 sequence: CASSLKGSRGEKLFF. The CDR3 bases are TGTGCCAGCAGTTTAAAGGGGTCCCGGGGTGAAAAACTGTTTTTT.